These 28 T cell receptor beta chains were sequenced from one sample in a study of T cells after yellow fever vaccination. MiXCR, run by TCRdb on the 5' RACE reads, gives a single entry per CDR3 protein. The data contain hundreds of thousands of distinct CDR3 sequences, 9% to 15% of them seen just once; the ten biggest clones take up about 15%. Material: PBMCs, obtained on the day of the yellow fever booster vaccination. Every receptor here comes from a man aged 25-45 years who received the YFV17D yellow fever vaccine.

This sequence joins TRBV4-1 and TRBJ2-5, with TRBD2 identical over 10 bases. The ends lost 1 base at V and 2 bases at J; junction bases unmatched: 19. Looked up from germline, CDR1 is MGHRA and CDR2 is YSYEKL. This CDR3 contains 21 residues. The CDR3 is CASSQGKVYLGLAEPQETQYF. CDR3 sequence (DNA): TGCGCCAGCAGCCAAGGGAAAGTGTATCTAGGACTAGCGGAGCCTCAAGAGACCCAGTACTTC.

This clonotype was seen more than once but under ten times. V is TRBV18 and J is TRBJ1-2; D not resolved. CDR1 and CDR2 from the germline V gene are KGHSH and LQKENI. The CDR3 totals 14 residues. V was pared by 2 bases and J by 6 bases, with 13 bases between. CDR3 amino acids: CASSPSFTQDGYTF. The CDR3 bases are TGTGCCAGCTCACCAAGTTTTACGCAGGATGGCTACACCTTC.

The rearrangement links TRBV20-1 to TRBJ2-1, with D possibly being TRBD2 (7 bases). Trimming pared 0 bases from V and 6 bases from J, leaving 12 bases between. This CDR3 has 14 residues. Germline CDR1 and CDR2: DFQATT and SNEGSKA (reference sequence). The CDR3 region has the DNA TGCAGTGCTAGAGATGCGGGGGCAGTCAATGAGCAGTTCTTC. Its translation is CSARDAGAVNEQFF.

The chain joins TRBV9 to TRBJ1-2; D perhaps matches TRBD1 (5 bases). V was shortened by 3 bases and J by 2 bases, with 11 bases between the two germline ends. Germline loops: CDR1 SGDLS, CDR2 YYNGEE. The CDR3 is made up of 14 amino acids. The CDR3 DNA reads as TGTGCCAGCAGCGCCGGGGGGACCAACTATGGCTACACCTTC. Protein sequence: CASSAGGTNYGYTF.

The CDR3 sequence is CASSNQGSYQETQYF. Written as DNA, the CDR3 is TGCGCCAGCTCCAATCAGGGCAGCTACCAAGAGACCCAGTACTTC. The V call is TRBV5-1, the J call TRBJ2-5; the D gene is possibly TRBD1 (5 bases). CDR1 is SGHRS, CDR2 YFSETQ, per germline. V gave up 7 bases and J gave up 0 bases, with 16 bases separating them. The CDR3 is made up of 15 amino acids.

The CDR3 sequence: CASSPATVREQFF. CDR3 bases: TGTGCCAGCAGCCCTGCGACAGTAAGGGAGCAGTTCTTC. The rearrangement joins TRBV5-4 to TRBJ2-1; perhaps TRBD1 as D (5 bases). Looked up from germline, CDR1 is SGHNT and CDR2 is YYREEE (reference sequence). V lost 4 bases and J lost 10, with 15 bases in between. The CDR3 spans 13 residues.

This CDR3 is CASSVGTFVQETQYF. The CDR3 coding sequence is TGTGCCAGCAGCGTAGGGACATTCGTTCAAGAGACCCAGTACTTC. The chain uses TRBV9 and TRBJ2-5; tentative D call: TRBD1 (5 bases). The CDR3 length is 15 residues. Germline V CDR1 and CDR2: SGDLS, YYNGEE. V shed 0 bases and J shed 2 bases, with 11 bases lying between them.

The chain recombines TRBV7-2 with TRBJ1-5; a possible D gene is TRBD1 (6 bases). Germline V gene sequence: CDR1 SGHTA, CDR2 FQGNSA. This CDR3 comprises 15 residues. V shed 4 bases and J shed 6 bases, with 16 bases lying between them. DNA for the CDR3: TGTGCCAGCAGCTACTGGACAGCCACGGGTCAGCCCCAGCATTTT. Its translation: CASSYWTATGQPQHF.

This clonotype was recorded a few times. The V and J genes are TRBV12-3 or TRBV12-4 and TRBJ1-1, with a possible D match to TRBD1 (5 bases). The CDR3 loop spans 15 amino acids. The germline V and J ends were trimmed by 7 bases and 5 bases, with 20 bases remaining between them. CDR3 residues: CASTSIGRGMTEAFF. The CDR3 DNA is TGTGCCAGCACCTCAATCGGAAGGGGAATGACTGAAGCTTTCTTT.

The rearrangement links TRBV12-3 or TRBV12-4 to TRBJ2-2; the D is unclear. The CDR3 extends over 13 amino acids. Trimming took 5 bases from V and 4 from J, leaving 8 bases between them. The CDR3: CASSPLLTGELFF. The CDR3, as DNA: TGTGCCAGCAGTCCGTTACTCACCGGGGAGCTGTTTTTT.

The V gene is TRBV20-1, the J gene TRBJ1-5; no reliable D call. The CDR3 is made up of 13 amino acids. The V gene lost 2 bases and the J gene lost 0 bases, with 5 bases spanning the gap. Germline lookup yields CDR1 DFQATT and CDR2 SNEGSKA (reference sequence). CDR3 sequence: CSARQDSNQPQHF. The CDR3 DNA follows: TGCAGTGCTAGACAAGATAGCAATCAGCCCCAGCATTTT.

This chain uses TRBV4-2 with TRBJ1-1; 8 bases agree with TRBD1. The length of the CDR3 is 15 residues. CDR1 and CDR2 (germline): LGHNA, YNFKEQ. The ends lost 1 base at V and 5 bases at J; junction bases unmatched: 6. The CDR3 bases are TGTGCCAGCAGCCAAGTAGGACAGGGTTTTACTGAAGCTTTCTTT. It codes for CASSQVGQGFTEAFF.

A few counts support this clonotype. This chain links TRBV2 with TRBJ2-5; 8 nucleotides agree with TRBD2. Germline V gene lookup returns CDR1 SNHLY and CDR2 FYNNEI. The CDR3 runs to 14 residues. J lost 5 bases, V lost 6 bases, and 8 bases had no gene match. The DNA for the CDR3 is TGTGCCAGCAGACGGGGGGGACCGAGGGAGACCCAGTACTTC. Translation gives CASRRGGPRETQYF.

V usage is TRBV6-2 or TRBV6-3 and J usage is TRBJ2-3, with 9 bases identical to TRBD2. V was pared by 6 bases and J by 4 bases, with 5 bases of the junction left unmatched. The CDR3 loop spans 14 amino acids. The V gene's germline CDR1 is MNHEY and CDR2 SVGEGT. CDR3 protein: CASSISGSPDTQYF. CDR3 sequence (DNA): TGTGCCAGCAGCATTAGCGGGAGCCCAGATACGCAGTATTTT.

A few counts support this clonotype. This chain joins TRBV6-1 and TRBJ1-1; 7 nucleotides agree with TRBD1. The CDR3 is 15 residues long. After removal of 6 bases from V and 4 bases from J, the junction contained 11 bases not matched to a gene. Germline CDR1 reads MNHNS; CDR2 reads SASEGT. In DNA form, the CDR3 reads TGTGCCAGCAGCTTCGGACAGGTCACGCGCACTGAAGCTTTCTTT. This sequence encodes CASSFGQVTRTEAFF.

The rearrangement links TRBV5-5 to TRBJ1-1; D is perhaps TRBD1 (5 bases). The germline V gene has CDR1 SGHKS and CDR2 YYEKEE (reference sequence). Trimming shortened V by 7 bases and J by 3 bases, and 10 bases separated the two germline ends. CDR3 length equals 12 residues. The CDR3 here is CASGVGDTEAFF. As DNA, the CDR3 is TGTGCCAGCGGGGTAGGGGACACTGAAGCTTTCTTT.

The rearrangement uses TRBV7-2 and TRBJ2-2; TRBD2 matches 13 bases. Germline CDR1 SGHTA, CDR2 FQGNSA. The CDR3 extends over 15 amino acids. J lost 6 bases, V lost 6 bases, and 4 bases had no gene match. The CDR3 DNA reads TGTGCCAGCAGTGGACTAGCGGGGGTCCCCGGGGAGCTGTTTTTT. This codes for CASSGLAGVPGELFF. Filled out from reference TRBV7-2 and TRBJ2-2, the complete variable domain reads GAGVSQSPSNKVTEKGKDVELRCDPISGHTALYWYRQSLGQGLEFLIYFQGNSAPDKSGLPSDRFSAERTGGSVSTLTIQRTQQEDSAVYLCASSGLAGVPGELFFGEGSRLTVL.

J is TRBJ2-5 and V is TRBV29-1; D is undetermined. Germline V gives CDR1 SQVTM, CDR2 ANQGSEA. The CDR3 contains 14 residues. The V end lost 0 bases, the J end lost 0 bases, and 8 bases lay between the germline ends. The CDR3 DNA sequence: TGCAGCGTTGAAGATGGCCTGCACCAAGAGACCCAGTACTTC. Translated, it gives CSVEDGLHQETQYF.

The chain has TRBV28 and TRBJ2-7; possible D gene TRBD2, 5 bases. Germline V gene lookup returns CDR1 MDHEN and CDR2 SYDVKM. Deletions cut 3 bases from V and 5 bases from J, with 14 bases between. This CDR3 is 14 amino acids long. The CDR3 DNA sequence: TGTGCCAGCAGTTTTGATAGAGGGTCGGACGAGCAGTACTTC. This codes for CASSFDRGSDEQYF. The whole variable domain, filled in from reference TRBV28 and TRBJ2-7, reads DVKVTQSSRYLVKRTGEKVFLECVQDMDHENMFWYRQDPGLGLRLIYFSYDVKMKEKGDIPEGYSVSREKKERFSLILESASTNQTSMYLCASSFDRGSDEQYFGPGTRLTVT.

This clonotype has just a few counts. The rearrangement uses TRBV4-3 and TRBJ2-7, with D perhaps given as TRBD1 or TRBD2 (5 bases each). V gave up 4 bases and J gave up 6 bases, with 19 bases separating them. Germline lookup yields CDR1 LGHNA and CDR2 YSLEER. This CDR3 is built from 15 residues. The CDR3 sequence is CASSPAVGTPIEQYF. CDR3 coding DNA: TGCGCCAGCAGCCCTGCTGTGGGGACGCCGATCGAGCAGTACTTC.

This clonotype turned up a few times. The chain links TRBV19 to TRBJ1-6; D may be TRBD1 (6 bases). This CDR3 comprises 16 residues. Trimming took off 6 bases at V and 10 bases at J, with 22 bases between the two ends. Per germline, CDR1 LNHDA and CDR2 SQIVND (reference sequence). The CDR3: CASRLQGRAVGSPLHF. CDR3 sequence (DNA): TGTGCCAGTAGGCTACAGGGAAGGGCTGTAGGATCACCCCTCCACTTT.

This clonotype was picked up a small number of times. The chain links TRBV12-3 or TRBV12-4 to TRBJ1-6; the D is unclear. The length of the CDR3 is 13 residues. Deletions cut 7 bases from V and 9 bases from J, with 13 bases between. The CDR3 sequence: CASKQLSVSPLHF. In DNA, the CDR3 is TGTGCCAGCAAACAACTTAGCGTTTCACCCCTCCACTTT.

This sequence joins TRBV18 and TRBJ2-7; 9 bases align to TRBD2. The germline V gene encodes CDR1 KGHSH and CDR2 LQKENI. The CDR3 consists of 15 residues. The trim removed 3 bases at V and 3 bases at J, leaving 6 bases unmatched. The CDR3 nucleotides are TGTGCCAGCTCACCTAATTTTAGCGGGGGCTACGAGCAGTACTTC. It is translated as CASSPNFSGGYEQYF.

This clonotype occurred a few times. CDR3 nucleotide sequence: TGTGCCAGCAGTTACTCGACCAGGACAAGTTATAGCAATCAGCCCCAGCATTTT. Protein product: CASSYSTRTSYSNQPQHF. V usage is TRBV6-5 and J usage is TRBJ1-5, with a possible D match to TRBD1 (5 bases). Trimming took 0 bases from V and 0 from J, leaving 15 bases between them. Germline V lookup: CDR1 MNHEY, CDR2 SVGAGI. There are 18 residues in the CDR3.

This clonotype occurred a few times. The chain is built from TRBV7-2 and TRBJ2-1, with TRBD2 identical over 7 bases. After removal of 3 bases from V and 9 bases from J, the junction contained 11 bases not matched to a gene. CDR1 is SGHTA, CDR2 FQGNSA, per germline. The CDR3 sequence is 15 residues long. CDR3 coding DNA: TGTGCCAGCAGCTTTACGGGAGGAGGTTTAGGTGAGCAGTTCTTC. Protein: CASSFTGGGLGEQFF.

This clonotype has only a few counts. The chain carries TRBV20-1 and TRBJ1-2; possibly TRBD1 for D (5 bases). From germline, CDR1 is DFQATT and CDR2 SNEGSKA (reference sequence). Trimming cost V 0 bases and J 6 bases, with 14 bases left between them. The CDR3 totals 14 residues. CDR3 sequence reads: CSARESGQGHGYTF. DNA of the CDR3: TGCAGTGCTAGAGAATCTGGGCAGGGCCATGGCTACACCTTC.

This clonotype was seen only a few times. The rearrangement joins TRBV4-3 to TRBJ1-6; D is unresolved. Trimming shortened V by 1 base and J by 3 bases, and 13 bases separated the two germline ends. The CDR3 covers 17 residues. Germline V lookup: CDR1 LGHNA, CDR2 YSLEER. Written as DNA, the CDR3 is TGCGCCAGCAGCCAAGTCTTCGGTGGGGACTATAATTCACCCCTCCACTTT. Translation gives CASSQVFGGDYNSPLHF.

Here the CDR3 reads CASSSVRSTDTQYF. CDR3 DNA sequence: TGTGCCAGCAGCTCAGTAAGGTCCACAGATACGCAGTATTTT. V gene TRBV9 combines with J gene TRBJ2-3, with unresolved D. This CDR3 is 14 amino acids long. Germline V gene lookup returns CDR1 SGDLS and CDR2 YYNGEE. Trimming shortened V by 4 bases and J by 2 bases, and 11 bases separated the two germline ends.